Here is one T cell receptor beta chain with its context. The entry originates in a study of blood T cell repertoires in COVID-19. Trimming at V came to 6 bases and at J to 4 bases, leaving 8 bases not matched to a gene. In germline, CDR1 is MDHEN, CDR2 SYDVKM. The CDR3 runs to 15 residues. Study processing details: The authors estimated nucleated cell counts from reference gene primer amplification. Profiling relied on immunoSEQ multiplex PCR, and the TCRdb table lists in-frame clones only, not all of them. V and J calls and clone size are as listed in that table; D and trimming were resolved from the DNA. Of around 45,000 clones in the sample, 75% to 85% are singletons; the top ten hold approximately 8.4%.

The sequenced sample consisted of peripheral blood. The receptor comes from a man at least 80 years old in a cohort sampled during active COVID-19. The J gene is TRBJ1-5, the V gene TRBV28; 8 bases line up with TRBD1. CDR3 protein: CASSPGGPPNQPQHF. The CDR3 nucleotides read TGTGCCAGCAGCCCAGGGGGCCCTCCTAATCAGCCCCAGCATTTT.